Below are 23 T cell receptor beta chains sequenced from a single sample in a study of T cell repertoires in cytomegalovirus infection. TCRdb independently ran MiXCR on the reads; one entry per CDR3 protein. Seen here are approximately 910,000 distinct CDR3 sequences, roughly 30% observed once, and the top ten hold around 15%. For these receptors, no antigen is known. The sample was cultured CD8+ T cells from PBMCs, taken from culture after CMV antigen stimulation. Receptors were obtained from a human donor in good health (CMV status not recorded). Some clones in this sample may be carry-over from other donors' samples.

This sequence joins TRBV6-1 and TRBJ1-2; D possibly corresponds to TRBD1 (6 bases). Germline CDR1 is MNHNS and CDR2 is SASEGT. The CDR3 is 13 residues long. Trimming stripped 5 bases from V and 6 bases from J, with 13 bases between. Written as DNA, the CDR3 is TGTGCCAGCAGTAGAAGGGGGAGGGATGGCTACACCTTC. It specifies CASSRRGRDGYTF.

The genes are TRBV6-1 and TRBJ2-7, with 7 bases matching TRBD2. V shed 3 bases, J shed 2 bases, and the junction held 7 bases outside the gene matches. Germline CDR1 MNHNS, CDR2 SASEGT. The CDR3 consists of 15 residues. The CDR3 sequence is CASSDGPSGPYEQYV. CDR3 DNA sequence: TGTGCCAGCAGTGACGGGCCTAGCGGTCCCTACGAGCAGTACGTC.

The chain uses TRBV6-1 and TRBJ2-7; D remains ambiguous. From germline, CDR1 is MNHNS and CDR2 SASEGT. Between the trimmed V and J ends, which lost 0 bases and 3 bases, there was a span of 6 bases. The length of the CDR3 is 13 residues. CDR3 in DNA: TGTGCCAGCAGTGAAGCGGCTTTCTACGAGCAGTACTTC. Its translation is CASSEAAFYEQYF.

About this clonotype itself: This clone may be a read error of a much larger clone one base away. The rearrangement uses TRBV12-3 or TRBV12-4 and TRBJ1-2; no definite D call. V shed 6 bases and J shed 4 bases, with 15 bases lying between them. The CDR3 length is 14 residues. This CDR3 is CASRVVSSFYGYTF. The CDR3 nucleotides read TGTGCCAGCAGGGTAGTAAGCAGCTTCTATGGCTACACCTTC.

This clonotype was seen a handful of times. This chain joins TRBV6-1 and TRBJ2-1; TRBD1 or TRBD2 may be the D gene (5 bases each). The germline V gene has CDR1 MNHNS and CDR2 SASEGT. V was clipped by 2 bases and J by 6 bases, with 8 bases between them. The CDR3 loop spans 13 amino acids. CDR3 sequence (DNA): TGTGCCAGCAGTGAACAGGGAGTCAATGAGCAGTTCTTC. Translating gives CASSEQGVNEQFF.

The V gene is TRBV28, the J gene TRBJ2-5, with TRBD1 matching 9 bases. The CDR3 covers 15 residues. CDR1 is MDHEN, CDR2 SYDVKM, per germline. V was pared by 5 bases and J by 5 bases, with 9 bases of the junction left unmatched. CDR3 nucleotides: TGTGCCAGCAGTCCGGGACAGGGTTTGTTGGAGACCCAGTACTTC. Translated: CASSPGQGLLETQYF.

A few counts support this clonotype. This rearrangement joins TRBV3-1 to TRBJ1-1; TRBD1 matches 7 bases. CDR3 length: 13 amino acids. Germline CDR1 is LGHDT and CDR2 is YNNKEL (reference sequence). Unmatched junction bases numbered 2, after V lost 1 base and J lost 6 bases. CDR3 loop: CASSQGQGSEAFF. The CDR3 nucleotides are TGTGCCAGCAGCCAAGGACAGGGCTCTGAAGCTTTCTTT.

V usage is TRBV7-9 and J usage is TRBJ1-2; D is perhaps TRBD1 (6 bases). With 5 bases removed from V and 2 bases from J, the gap between germline ends came to 24 bases. Germline lookup yields CDR1 SEHNR and CDR2 FQNEAQ (reference sequence). This CDR3 region has 18 residues. The CDR3 DNA follows: TGTGCCAGCAGCCAACTCCACCTTACAGGGAGGGAGAACTATGGCTACACCTTC. Translating gives CASSQLHLTGRENYGYTF.

This clonotype was detected ten times or more. The chain recombines TRBV11-2 with TRBJ2-1; 10 positions match TRBD1. CDR1 SGHAT and CDR2 FQNNGV come from the germline V gene. CDR3 size: 16 residues. Trimming took 4 bases from V and 1 from J; bases not matched to a gene: 4. The CDR3 is CASSYPGQGSYNEQFF. The CDR3 nucleotides read TGTGCCAGCAGCTACCCGGGACAGGGGTCCTACAATGAGCAGTTCTTC. Full variable domain (remainder filled in from reference TRBV11-2 and TRBJ2-1): EAGVAQSPRYKIIEKRQSVAFWCNPISGHATLYWYQQILGQGPKLLIQFQNNGVVDDSQLPKDRFSAERLKGVDSTLKIQPAKLEDSAVYLCASSYPGQGSYNEQFFGPGTRLTVL.

This clonotype was seen a handful of times. The CDR3 DNA follows: TGCGCCAGCAGCGTGGGGAGGGGCGATCTCCTGGAAGCTTTCTTT. Encoded protein: CASSVGRGDLLEAFF. The chain is built from TRBV5-1 and TRBJ1-1; D perhaps matches TRBD1 (5 bases). This CDR3 comprises 15 residues. Trimming left V 4 bases short and J 8 bases short, with 21 bases between. The germline V gene has CDR1 SGHRS and CDR2 YFSETQ.

V usage is TRBV12-3 or TRBV12-4 and J usage is TRBJ2-7, with 9 positions matching TRBD1. V lost 5 bases, J lost 7 bases, and 9 bases stayed unmatched. This CDR3 contains 14 residues. The CDR3 region is CASSHGQGLGEQYV. Here the CDR3 DNA reads TGTGCCAGCAGTCACGGACAGGGGCTCGGGGAGCAGTACGTC.

Turning to this clonotype: One base away lies a much larger clone, so this may be a sequencing read error. V gene TRBV27 combines with J gene TRBJ2-3; no clear D gene. The length of the CDR3 is 11 residues. Germline lookup yields CDR1 MNHEY and CDR2 SMNVEV (reference sequence). Deletions cut 8 bases from V and 3 bases from J, with 6 bases between. The CDR3 DNA reads TGTGCCAGCCTCAGGACAGATACGCAGTATTTT. Its protein product is CASLRTDTQYF.

CDR3 nucleotides: TGCGCCAGCAGCCAAGAAGGGGCAGGGTCGGACTATGGCTACACCTTC. This encodes CASSQEGAGSDYGYTF. The chain uses TRBV4-1 and TRBJ1-2, with D perhaps matching TRBD1 (5 bases). Germline V lookup: CDR1 MGHRA, CDR2 YSYEKL. The V end lost 0 bases, the J end lost 3 bases, and 14 bases lay between the germline ends. The length of the CDR3 is 16 residues.

V usage is TRBV12-5 and J usage is TRBJ2-7; D gene ambiguous. This CDR3 contains 12 residues. Per germline, CDR1 LGHNT and CDR2 FRNRAP. V was shortened by 1 base and J by 5 bases, with 6 bases between the two germline ends. The CDR3 sequence: CASGLGGDEQYF. The CDR3 coding sequence is TGTGCTAGTGGTTTGGGTGGCGACGAGCAGTACTTC.

The genes are TRBV2 and TRBJ2-7; 7 bases agree with TRBD1. Germline V gives CDR1 SNHLY, CDR2 FYNNEI. The V segment lost 1 base and the J segment 0 bases; nucleotides outside the gene matches: 3. The CDR3 runs 15 residues. Written as DNA, the CDR3 is TGTGCCAGCAGTGAAGAGACAGGGAGCTCCTACGAGCAGTACGTC. Protein sequence: CASSEETGSSYEQYV.

This clonotype was counted many times. This sequence joins TRBV7-9 and TRBJ1-5, with a tentative D call TRBD1 (6 bases). CDR1 is SEHNR and CDR2 is FQNEAQ in the germline V gene (reference sequence). Deletions cut 5 bases from V and 0 bases from J, with 11 bases between. The CDR3 consists of 15 residues. CDR3 region: CASSPTGYSNQPQHF. DNA of the CDR3: TGTGCCAGCAGCCCTACAGGGTATAGCAATCAGCCCCAGCATTTT.

A few counts support this clonotype. V gene TRBV11-2 combines with J gene TRBJ2-3; TRBD2 agrees at 11 bases. CDR1 is SGHAT, CDR2 FQNNGV, per germline. The CDR3 extends over 18 amino acids. The junction had 13 bases not matched to a gene; V was cut back by 8 bases and J by 0 bases. In DNA form, the CDR3 reads TGTGCCAGCCGGACCCCTTCTAGCGGGGGGCCGAGCACAGATACGCAGTATTTT. Translation gives CASRTPSSGGPSTDTQYF.

Written as DNA, the CDR3 is TGTGCCAGCAGCCAGCCCGCTCGCCCGCCGGGCTACACCTTC. Translation: CASSQPARPPGYTF. The chain recombines TRBV7-9 with TRBJ1-2; no reliable D call. CDR1 and CDR2 from the germline V gene are SEHNR and FQNEAQ (reference sequence). CDR3 length equals 14 residues. Trimming stripped 5 bases from V and 8 bases from J, with 18 bases between.

This clonotype was recorded at least ten times. The chain joins TRBV12-3 or TRBV12-4 to TRBJ2-2; D gene ambiguous. CDR3 length: 12 residues. V was pared by 8 bases and J by 1 base, with 5 bases between. CDR3 sequence (DNA): TGTGCCAGCGACGGGAACACCGGGGAGCTGTTTTTT. Its translation is CASDGNTGELFF.

This chain joins TRBV10-3 and TRBJ1-2; D might be TRBD1 (6 bases). V was clipped by 2 bases and J by 1 base, with 20 bases between them. CDR3 size: 18 residues. The germline V gene encodes CDR1 ENHRY and CDR2 SYGVKD. The CDR3 nucleotides read TGTGCCATCAGTGAGACCACCGGGACACCGAAAGTTAACTATGGCTACACCTTC. Translated: CAISETTGTPKVNYGYTF.

This clonotype was detected only a few times. Mismatch with germline at one junction end may stem from a read error. The V gene is TRBV6-6, the J gene TRBJ2-3; 12 positions agree with TRBD2. From germline, CDR1 is MNHNY and CDR2 SVGAGI (reference sequence). The CDR3 consists of 18 residues. The CDR3 DNA sequence: TGTGCCAGTAGTTACGGGGCTAGCGGGGGGGCCGAAGCAGATACGCAGTATTTT. Translation gives CASSYGASGGAEADTQYF.

This sequence joins TRBV6-6 and TRBJ2-6; D is ambiguous. This CDR3 has 19 amino acids. Trimming removed 2 bases at V and 0 bases at J, with 17 bases between. Germline V gene data show CDR1 as MNHNY and CDR2 as SVGAGI (reference sequence). The CDR3, as DNA: TGTGCCAGCAGTTACCTTACAACGTCGTTTTACTCTGGGGCCAACGTCCTGACTTTC. Protein sequence: CASSYLTTSFYSGANVLTF.

J is TRBJ2-2 and V is TRBV24-1, with 11 nucleotides matching TRBD2. The V segment lost 0 bases and the J segment 0 bases; nucleotides outside the gene matches: 2. The CDR3 has 18 amino acids. Germline CDR1 and CDR2: KGHDR and SFDVKD. The CDR3 coding sequence is TGTGCCACCAGTGATTTGACTAGCGGGAGCGCGAACACCGGGGAGCTGTTTTTT. It translates to CATSDLTSGSANTGELFF.